The source of this T cell receptor (beta chain) is a study of T cells in Graves' hyperthyroidism and ophthalmopathy (dated by TCRdb to about 2019). A note on the overall study: A discovery cohort of roughly 96 patients, about 40 with Graves' ophthalmopathy and under 60 with stable Graves' hyperthyroidism, was used to find distinguishing TCR V-J signatures. The 75 to 100 discovery patients were randomly split 7:3 into training and test sets. The paper describes TCR Vbeta CDR3 sequencing of fewer than 150 peripheral blood samples, made up of about 40 ophthalmopathy patients, around 73 hyperthyroidism patients and around 17 progressor patients. After sampling, hyperthyroidism patients received methimazole starting at 30 mg daily, and ophthalmopathy patients received high-dose intravenous methylprednisolone. In more than 5 Graves' hyperthyroidism patients, the study also compared T-cell repertoires from thyroid tissue with T-cell repertoires from blood. Prospective prediction of ophthalmopathy was tested in an independent validation cohort of approximately 19 hyperthyroidism patients and around 16 patients who later progressed to ophthalmopathy. What the work shows at the level of the full study, not this receptor alone: Most expanded thyroid clonotypes (frequency above 0.001) were also detected in blood, suggesting blood repertoires may reflect thyroid immune responses. During validation, the model predicted progression to ophthalmopathy a median of about 6.3 months ahead of onset, with around 65% sensitivity and 72% to 80% specificity. No statistical method was used to fix the sample size in advance, and group allocation was not hidden from the investigators. Ophthalmopathy was separated from stable hyperthyroidism by a 13 V-J signature model, with approximately 89% sensitivity and about 81% specificity obtained in cross-validation and 80%/75% obtained in testing.

Taken from cysteine to phenylalanine, the CDR3 has 16 residues. The sequence is cut down to CDR3 DNA, 48 bases in frame from base 1. The germline V gene supplies CDR1 KGHDR and CDR2 SFDVKD. Amplification of TCR beta CDR3 regions was carried out from RNA transcripts. For the first round of RT-PCR on the TCR CDR3, the HTBI primer set was used together with the Qiagen OneStep RT-PCR kit. Libraries were constructed in a second round of multiplex PCR, after which size selection and purification were performed. Libraries were sequenced paired-end with 100 bp reads on an Illumina HiSeq2000. In the source study's methods: SOAPnuke was used to process the raw data, removing reads that contained adapters or uncalled bases, had a mean Phred below 15, or lacked an exact match to the constant primer or identifier. COPE v1.2.5 was used to merge high-quality paired reads, and clonotypes were defined as unique nucleotide sequences. MiTCR v1.1 was used to align clonotypes to the IMGT TRBV, TRBD and TRBJ reference segments. The analysis was restricted to V-J combinations with a frequency above 0.0001, which together covered just over 99% of the repertoires. A TCS score was defined as the ratio of F50 (clonal expansion) to E x V (chaos), with BLOSUM62-based TCRdist applied between CDR3 peptides within each V-J. Welch's t-statistics and random forest reduced roughly 530 V-J features to 13, which were used in a naive Bayes classifier (R e1071). The public reads were reprocessed in TCRdb via fastp at Q25 and MiXCR, keeping in-frame beta chains. Entries that share a CDR3 protein sequence are merged under the most common genes and DNA. What appears here as the V and J calls and clone size reflects TCRdb's work, not the paper's. A total of roughly 580,000 distinct CDR3 sequences appear in this sample, roughly 46% of them only once. The top ten clonotypes cover 8.2% of the sample.

This clonotype was picked up a small number of times. Its antigen has not been determined. Germline is not matched at one junction end, which may reflect a read error. Stable Graves' hyperthyroidism was defined as no progression to ophthalmopathy during 18 months of follow-up. Hyperthyroidism patients were aged 18 to 65 years and newly diagnosed, with disease duration of less than 2 months. Any patient with an uncontrolled infection, another autoimmune disease, pregnancy or lactation was excluded. Diagnoses relied on clinical symptoms, serum thyroxine and TRAb, thyroid ultrasound and orbital computed tomography. Total RNA was extracted using Trizol reagent, and RNA quality was assessed on an Agilent 2100 Bioanalyzer.

The rearrangement combines TRBV24-1 with TRBJ2-5; the best D guess is TRBD2, with 5 bases matching. Sequences were obtained from peripheral blood or thyroid tissue (not recorded which). This receptor was taken from a woman aged 18-29 years with Graves' hyperthyroidism. Donor details come from another sample of the same person, matched by shared clones. Read as DNA, the sequence is TGTGCCAGCAGTTACTCCTTTATTACGGGACAAGAGACCCAGTACTTC. Translation gives CASSYSFITGQETQYF.